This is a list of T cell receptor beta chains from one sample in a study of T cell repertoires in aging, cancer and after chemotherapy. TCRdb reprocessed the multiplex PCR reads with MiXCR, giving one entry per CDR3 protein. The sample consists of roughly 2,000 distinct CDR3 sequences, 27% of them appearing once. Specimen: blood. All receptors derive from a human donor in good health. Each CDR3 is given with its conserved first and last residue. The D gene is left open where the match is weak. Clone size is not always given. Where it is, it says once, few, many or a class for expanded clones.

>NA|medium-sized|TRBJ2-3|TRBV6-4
CASSDGRGDTDTQYF
TGTGCCAGCTCCGACGGGCGGGGCGACACAGATACGCAGTATTTT
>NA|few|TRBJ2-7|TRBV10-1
CASSESGTLEQYF
TGCGCCAGCAGTGAGTCTGGGACACTTGAGCAGTACTTC
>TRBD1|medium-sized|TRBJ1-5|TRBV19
CASSLGQGFRQPQHF
TGTGCCAGTAGTCTGGGACAGGGGTTTCGGCAGCCCCAGCATTTT
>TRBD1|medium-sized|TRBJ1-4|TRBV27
CASSLTGGREKLFF
TGTGCCAGCAGTTTGACAGGGGGCCGTGAAAAACTGTTTTTT
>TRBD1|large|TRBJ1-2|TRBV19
CASWTGGPGYTF
TGTGCCAGCTGGACAGGGGGCCCTGGCTACACCTTC
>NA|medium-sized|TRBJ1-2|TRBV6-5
CASSHGSGAGTYGYTF
TGTGCCAGCAGTCACGGTTCAGGGGCCGGGACCTATGGCTACACCTTC
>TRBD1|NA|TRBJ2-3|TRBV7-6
CASSLFEGTEGADTQYF
TGTGCCAGCAGCTTGTTCGAGGGGACAGAGGGGGCAGATACGCAGTATTTT
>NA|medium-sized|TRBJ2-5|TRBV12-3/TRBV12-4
CASRQQGMRQTQYF
TGTGCCAGCAGGCAGCAGGGTATGCGTCAGACCCAGTACTTC
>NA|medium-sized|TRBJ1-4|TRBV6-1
CASSDRGGGEKLFF
TGTGCCAGCAGTGATCGGGGGGGGGGTGAAAAACTGTTTTTT
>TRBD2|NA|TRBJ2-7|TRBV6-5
CASTAGLAGVNSYEQYF
TGTGCCAGCACCGCCGGACTAGCGGGGGTCAACTCCTACGAGCAGTACTTC
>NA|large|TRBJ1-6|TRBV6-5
CASSYSEGTNSPLHF
TGTGCCAGCAGTTACTCGGAGGGTACCAATTCACCCCTCCACTTT
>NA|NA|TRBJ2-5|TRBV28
CASSPSREKKETQYF
TGTGCCAGCAGTCCCTCTAGGGAGAAGAAGGAGACCCAGTACTTC
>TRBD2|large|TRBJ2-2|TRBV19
CASLSGGRNTGELFF
TGTGCCAGTCTTAGCGGGGGGAGGAACACCGGGGAGCTGTTTTTT
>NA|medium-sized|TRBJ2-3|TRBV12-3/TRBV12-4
CASSLSGSTDTQYF
TGTGCCAGCAGTTTATCTGGCAGCACAGATACGCAGTATTTT
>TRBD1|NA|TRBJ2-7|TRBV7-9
CASSPLGGTGTGYEQYF
TGTGCCAGCAGCCCCTTAGGGGGAACCGGGACAGGGTACGAGCAGTACTTC
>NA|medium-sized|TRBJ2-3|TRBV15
CATSRDDSTDTQYF
TGTGCCACCAGCAGAGATGATAGCACAGATACGCAGTATTTT
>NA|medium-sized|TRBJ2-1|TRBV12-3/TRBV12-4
CASSLRQKYNEQFF
TGTGCCAGCAGTTTGAGGCAGAAATACAATGAGCAGTTCTTC
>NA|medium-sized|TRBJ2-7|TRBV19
CASSIGGRNEQYF
TGTGCCAGTAGTATCGGCGGACGGAACGAGCAGTACTTC
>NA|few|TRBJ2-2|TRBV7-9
CASSLPPVSNTGELFF
TGTGCCAGCAGCTTACCTCCTGTCAGCAACACCGGGGAGCTGTTTTTT
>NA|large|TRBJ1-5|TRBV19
CASSIWGDQPQHF
TGTGCCAGTAGTATTTGGGGGGATCAGCCCCAGCATTTT
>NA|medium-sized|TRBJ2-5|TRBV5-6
CASSFGMETQYF
TGTGCCAGCAGCTTTGGGATGGAGACCCAGTACTTC
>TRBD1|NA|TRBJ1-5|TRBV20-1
CSARLGPGQGVYSNQPQHF
TGCAGTGCTAGACTTGGGCCGGGACAGGGGGTTTATAGCAATCAGCCCCAGCATTTT
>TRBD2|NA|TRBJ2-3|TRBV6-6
CASSYWASGGSISTDTQYF
TGTGCCAGCAGTTACTGGGCTAGCGGGGGATCCATTAGCACAGATACGCAGTATTTT
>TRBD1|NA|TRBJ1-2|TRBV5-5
CASSLGTGGGKGYTF
TGTGCCAGCAGCTTGGGGACAGGGGGCGGGAAGGGCTACACCTTC
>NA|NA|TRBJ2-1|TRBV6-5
CASSLRRPYNEQFF
TGTGCCAGCAGTCTACGGCGCCCCTACAATGAGCAGTTCTTC
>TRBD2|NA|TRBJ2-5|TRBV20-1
CSARGLAGTQYF
TGCAGTGCTAGAGGGCTAGCGGGGACCCAGTACTTC
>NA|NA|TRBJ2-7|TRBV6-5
CASRPDGQINYEQYF
TGTGCCAGCAGACCGGATGGACAGATAAACTACGAGCAGTACTTC
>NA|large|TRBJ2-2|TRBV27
CASSLFFVGGGELFF
TGTGCCAGCAGTTTATTTTTTGTTGGCGGCGGGGAGCTGTTTTTT
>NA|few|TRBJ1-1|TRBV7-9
CASSPLQGGTAFF
TGTGCCAGCAGCCCTCTACAGGGTGGAACGGCTTTCTTT
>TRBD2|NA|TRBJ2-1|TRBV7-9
CASRGLAGVEQFF
TGTGCTAGCAGGGGACTAGCGGGAGTTGAGCAGTTCTTC
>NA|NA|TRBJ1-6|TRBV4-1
CASSQTGRGSPLHF
TGCGCCAGCAGCCAAACAGGGAGGGGTTCTCCCCTCCACTTT
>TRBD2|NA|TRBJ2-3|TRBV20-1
CSAWTSGTIYTDTQYF
TGCAGTGCGTGGACTAGCGGGACCATTTACACAGATACGCAGTATTTT
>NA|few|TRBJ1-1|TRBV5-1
CASSLEGGGTEAFF
TGCGCCAGCAGCTTGGAGGGGGGGGGTACTGAAGCTTTCTTT
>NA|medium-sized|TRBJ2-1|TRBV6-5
CASSYGTLRSAYNEQFF
TGTGCCAGCAGTTACGGTACCCTTCGATCCGCCTACAATGAGCAGTTCTTC
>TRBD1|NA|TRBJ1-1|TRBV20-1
CSARMGQQNTEAFF
TGCAGTGCTAGGATGGGACAGCAGAACACTGAAGCTTTCTTT
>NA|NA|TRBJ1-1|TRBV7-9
CASSLGAGTNTEAFF
TGTGCCAGCAGCTTAGGAGCGGGCACGAACACTGAAGCTTTCTTT
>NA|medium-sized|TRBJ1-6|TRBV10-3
CAIRGSSYNSPLHF
TGTGCCATCCGGGGAAGCTCCTATAATTCACCCCTCCACTTT
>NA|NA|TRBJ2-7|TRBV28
CASSIILIGNEQYF
TGTGCCAGCAGCATAATTCTTATAGGCAACGAGCAGTACTTC
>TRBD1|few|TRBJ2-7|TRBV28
CASSSGTGGLYEQYF
TGTGCCAGCAGCTCCGGGACAGGGGGGCTCTACGAGCAGTACTTC
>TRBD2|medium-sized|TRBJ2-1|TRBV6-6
CASSYSPTSGLYNEQFF
TGTGCCAGCAGTTACTCCCCGACTAGCGGGTTATACAATGAGCAGTTCTTC
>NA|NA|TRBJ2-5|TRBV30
CAWSVALRETQYF
TGTGCCTGGAGTGTAGCCTTGAGGGAGACCCAGTACTTC
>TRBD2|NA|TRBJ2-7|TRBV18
CASSRSTSGGFYEQYF
TGTGCCAGCTCACGCTCGACTAGCGGGGGTTTCTACGAGCAGTACTTC
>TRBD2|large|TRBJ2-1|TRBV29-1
CSVVAGGGSYNEQFF
TGCAGCGTTGTAGCGGGGGGAGGGTCCTACAATGAGCAGTTCTTC
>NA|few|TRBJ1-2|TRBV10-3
CAIRGDGWSYGYTF
TGTGCCATCAGGGGGGACGGATGGAGCTATGGCTACACCTTC
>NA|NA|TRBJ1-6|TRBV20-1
CSAKDSKSSYNSPLHF
TGCAGTGCTAAGGACAGCAAGAGCTCCTATAATTCACCCCTCCACTTT
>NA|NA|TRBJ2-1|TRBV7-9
CAISGREGYNEQFF
TGTGCCATTTCCGGCAGGGAAGGCTACAATGAGCAGTTCTTC
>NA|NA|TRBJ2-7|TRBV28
CASSFVGVSYEQYF
TGTGCCAGCAGTTTCGTAGGGGTCTCCTACGAGCAGTACTTC
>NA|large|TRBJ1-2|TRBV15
CATSRDVTNYGYTF
TGTGCCACCAGCAGAGATGTAACTAACTATGGCTACACCTTC
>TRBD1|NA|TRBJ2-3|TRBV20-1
CSARGLDRWSTDTQYF
TGCAGTGCTAGAGGGCTGGACAGGTGGAGCACAGATACGCAGTATTTT
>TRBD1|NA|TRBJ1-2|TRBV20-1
CSASGSRGRSLSWSGYTF
TGCAGTGCTAGTGGTAGCAGGGGGCGTTCTCTCAGTTGGTCTGGCTACACCTTC
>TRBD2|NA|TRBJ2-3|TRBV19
CASTTRGLAGGQTSTDTQYF
TGTGCCAGTACCACGAGGGGACTAGCGGGGGGGCAAACTAGCACAGATACGCAGTATTTT
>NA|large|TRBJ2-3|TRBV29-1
CSVDEQTPDTQYF
TGCAGCGTTGATGAACAGACTCCAGATACGCAGTATTTT
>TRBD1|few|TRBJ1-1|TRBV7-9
CASTGQGWNTEAFF
TGTGCCAGCACCGGACAGGGGTGGAACACTGAAGCTTTCTTT
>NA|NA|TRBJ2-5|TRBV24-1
CATSDQDGRRETQYF
TGTGCCACCAGTGACCAAGACGGTCGACGGGAGACCCAGTACTTC
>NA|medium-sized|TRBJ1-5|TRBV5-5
CASSRDVSQPQHF
TGTGCCAGCAGCCGGGACGTCAGTCAGCCCCAGCATTTT